This T cell receptor beta chain appears in the sequencing data of a study of cytomegalovirus exposure and HLA in healthy donors. TCRdb's copy holds only in-frame clones and misses some; the assay was immunoSEQ multiplex PCR. Of roughly 60,000 clones listed, 95% are singletons. The clonotype was recovered from a woman aged 18-30 years in good health and CMV-seropositive. Sequencing input: PBMCs.

The CDR3 DNA reads TGTGCCAGTACAGGGGGGTACGATTCACCCCTCCACTTT. Amino acid sequence: CASTGGYDSPLHF. This chain joins TRBV11-2 and TRBJ1-6, with TRBD1 matching 8 bases. Unmatched junction bases numbered 6, after V lost 9 bases and J lost 8 bases. Germline values: CDR1 SGHAT, CDR2 FQNNGV. The CDR3 loop spans 13 amino acids.